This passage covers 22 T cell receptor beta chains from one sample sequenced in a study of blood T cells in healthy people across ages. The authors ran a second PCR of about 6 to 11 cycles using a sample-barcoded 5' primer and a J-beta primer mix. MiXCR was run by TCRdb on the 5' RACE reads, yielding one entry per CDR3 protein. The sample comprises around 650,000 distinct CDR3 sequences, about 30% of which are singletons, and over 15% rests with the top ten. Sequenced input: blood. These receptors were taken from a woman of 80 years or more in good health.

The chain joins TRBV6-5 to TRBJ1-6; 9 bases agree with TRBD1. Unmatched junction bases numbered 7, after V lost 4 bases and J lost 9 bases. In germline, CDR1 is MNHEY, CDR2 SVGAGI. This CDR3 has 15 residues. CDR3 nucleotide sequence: TGTGCCAGCAGTTTTGGACAGGGGATCCGTTCACCCCTCCACTTT. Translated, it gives CASSFGQGIRSPLHF.

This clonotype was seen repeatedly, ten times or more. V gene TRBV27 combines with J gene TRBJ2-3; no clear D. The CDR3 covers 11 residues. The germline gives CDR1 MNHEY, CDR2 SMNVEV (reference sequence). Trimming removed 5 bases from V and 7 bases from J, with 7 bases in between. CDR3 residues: CASSQEYTQYF. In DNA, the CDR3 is TGTGCCAGCAGTCAAGAATATACGCAGTATTTT.

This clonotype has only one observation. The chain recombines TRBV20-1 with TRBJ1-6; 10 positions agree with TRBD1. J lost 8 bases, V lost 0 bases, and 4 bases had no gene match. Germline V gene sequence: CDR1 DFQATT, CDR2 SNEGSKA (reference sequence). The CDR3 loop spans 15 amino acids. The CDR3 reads CSARDCGTGDSPLHF. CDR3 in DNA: TGCAGTGCTAGAGATTGCGGGACAGGGGATTCACCCCTCCACTTT.

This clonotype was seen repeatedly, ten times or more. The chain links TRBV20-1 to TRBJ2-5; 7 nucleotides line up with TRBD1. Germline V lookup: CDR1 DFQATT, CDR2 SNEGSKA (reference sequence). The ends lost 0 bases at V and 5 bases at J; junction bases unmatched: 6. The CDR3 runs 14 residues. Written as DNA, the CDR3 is TGCAGTGCTAGAGATCTCCTAGGGGGCGAGACCCAGTACTTC. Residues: CSARDLLGGETQYF.

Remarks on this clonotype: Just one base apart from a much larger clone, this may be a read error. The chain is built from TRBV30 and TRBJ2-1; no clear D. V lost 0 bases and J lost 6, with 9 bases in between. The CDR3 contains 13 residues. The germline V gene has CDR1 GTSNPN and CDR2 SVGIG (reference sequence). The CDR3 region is CAWSVSASNEQFF. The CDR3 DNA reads TGTGCCTGGAGTGTTTCGGCGAGCAATGAGCAGTTCTTC. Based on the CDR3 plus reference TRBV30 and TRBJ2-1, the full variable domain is SQTIHQWPATLVQPVGSPLSLECTVEGTSNPNLYWYRQAAGRGLQLLFYSVGIGQISSEVPQNLSASRPQDRQFILSSKKLLLSDSGFYLCAWSVSASNEQFFGPGTRLTVL.

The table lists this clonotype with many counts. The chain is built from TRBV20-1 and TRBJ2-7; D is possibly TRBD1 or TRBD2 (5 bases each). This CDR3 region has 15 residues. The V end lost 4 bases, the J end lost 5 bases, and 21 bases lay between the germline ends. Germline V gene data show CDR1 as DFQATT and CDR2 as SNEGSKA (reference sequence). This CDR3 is CSATPVRGLTNEQYF. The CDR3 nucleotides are TGCAGTGCTACTCCTGTGAGGGGCTTAACCAACGAGCAGTACTTC.

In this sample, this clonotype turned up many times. CDR3 DNA: TGTGCCAGCAAGGAAGCGGGCCAGGAGGATAAAGGCTACACCTTC. This codes for CASKEAGQEDKGYTF. The V and J genes are TRBV6-5 and TRBJ1-2; D is uncertain. The length of the CDR3 is 15 residues. CDR1 is MNHEY, CDR2 SVGAGI, per germline. Trimming removed 7 bases from V and 8 bases from J, with 23 bases in between.

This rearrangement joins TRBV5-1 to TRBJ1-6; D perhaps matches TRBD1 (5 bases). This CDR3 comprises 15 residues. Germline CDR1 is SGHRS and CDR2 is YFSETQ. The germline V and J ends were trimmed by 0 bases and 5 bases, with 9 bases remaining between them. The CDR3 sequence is CASSLGTPDNSPLHF. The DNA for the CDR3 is TGCGCCAGCAGCTTGGGGACACCGGATAATTCACCCCTCCACTTT.

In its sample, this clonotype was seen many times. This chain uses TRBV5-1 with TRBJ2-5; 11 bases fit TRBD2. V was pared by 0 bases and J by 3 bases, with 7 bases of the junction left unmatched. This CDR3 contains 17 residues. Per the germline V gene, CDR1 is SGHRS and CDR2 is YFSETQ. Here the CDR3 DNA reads TGCGCCAGCAGCTTGGACCTCCCTAGCGGGGGGAAAGAGACCCAGTACTTC. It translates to CASSLDLPSGGKETQYF.

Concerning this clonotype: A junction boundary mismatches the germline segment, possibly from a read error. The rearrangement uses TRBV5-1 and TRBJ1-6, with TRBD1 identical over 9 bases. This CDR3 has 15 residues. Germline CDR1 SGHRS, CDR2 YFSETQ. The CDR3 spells CASSRGTGNGSPPHF. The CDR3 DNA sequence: TGCGCCAGCAGCAGGGGGACAGGGAATGGTTCACCCCCCCACTTT.

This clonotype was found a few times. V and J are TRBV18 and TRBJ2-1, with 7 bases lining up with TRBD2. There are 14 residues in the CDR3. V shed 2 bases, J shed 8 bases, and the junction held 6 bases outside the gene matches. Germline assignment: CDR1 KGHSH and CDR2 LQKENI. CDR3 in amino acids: CASSPSTTSDEQFF. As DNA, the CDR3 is TGTGCCAGCTCACCATCTACTACTAGCGATGAGCAGTTCTTC.

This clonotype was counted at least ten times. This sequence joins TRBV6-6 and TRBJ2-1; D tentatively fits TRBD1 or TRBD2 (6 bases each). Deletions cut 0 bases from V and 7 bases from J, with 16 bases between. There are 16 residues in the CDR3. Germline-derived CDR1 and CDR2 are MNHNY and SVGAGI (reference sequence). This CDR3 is CASSYSAGGNRNEQFF. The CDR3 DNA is TGTGCCAGCAGTTACTCGGCCGGGGGCAATAGGAATGAGCAGTTCTTC.

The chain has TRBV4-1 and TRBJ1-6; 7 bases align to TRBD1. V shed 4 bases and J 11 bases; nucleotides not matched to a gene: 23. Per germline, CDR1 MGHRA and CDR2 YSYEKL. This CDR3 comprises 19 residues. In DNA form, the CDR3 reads TGCGCCAGCAGCCCACCTTTATACGGGCAGGGGGGCCGTCGGACACCCCTCCACTTT. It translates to CASSPPLYGQGGRRTPLHF.

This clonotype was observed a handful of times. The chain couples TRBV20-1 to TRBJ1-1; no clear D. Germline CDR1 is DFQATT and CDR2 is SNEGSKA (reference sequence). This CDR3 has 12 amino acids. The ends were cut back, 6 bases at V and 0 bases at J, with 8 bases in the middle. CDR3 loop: CSASTVNTEAFF. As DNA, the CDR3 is TGCAGTGCAAGTACAGTGAACACTGAAGCTTTCTTT.

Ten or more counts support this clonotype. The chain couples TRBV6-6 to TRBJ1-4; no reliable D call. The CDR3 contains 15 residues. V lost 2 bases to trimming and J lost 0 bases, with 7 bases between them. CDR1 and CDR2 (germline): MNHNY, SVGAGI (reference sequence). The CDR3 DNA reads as TGTGCCAGCAGTTACGACGATGCAACTAATGAAAAACTGTTTTTT. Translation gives CASSYDDATNEKLFF.

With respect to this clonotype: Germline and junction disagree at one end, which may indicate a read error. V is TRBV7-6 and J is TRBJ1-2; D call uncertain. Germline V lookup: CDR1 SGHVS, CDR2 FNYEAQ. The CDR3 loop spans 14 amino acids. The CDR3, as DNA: TGTGCCAGCAGCTTAGGGAGAGGGAACTATAGCTACACCTTC. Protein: CASSLGRGNYSYTF. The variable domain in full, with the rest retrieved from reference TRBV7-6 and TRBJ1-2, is GAGVSQSPRYKVTKRGQDVALRCDPISGHVSLYWYRQALGQGPEFLTYFNYEAQQDKSGLPNDRFSAERPEGSISTLTIQRTEQRDSAMYRCASSLGRGNYSYTFGSGTRLTVV.

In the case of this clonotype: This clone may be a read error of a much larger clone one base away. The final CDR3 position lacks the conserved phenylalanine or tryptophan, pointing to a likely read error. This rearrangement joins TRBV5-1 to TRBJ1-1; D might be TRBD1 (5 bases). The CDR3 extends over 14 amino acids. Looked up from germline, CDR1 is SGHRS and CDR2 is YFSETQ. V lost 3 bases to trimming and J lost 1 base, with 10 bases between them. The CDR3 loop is CASSSGRTNTEAFV. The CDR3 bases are TGCGCCAGCAGCTCGGGACGGACGAACACTGAAGCTTTCGTT.

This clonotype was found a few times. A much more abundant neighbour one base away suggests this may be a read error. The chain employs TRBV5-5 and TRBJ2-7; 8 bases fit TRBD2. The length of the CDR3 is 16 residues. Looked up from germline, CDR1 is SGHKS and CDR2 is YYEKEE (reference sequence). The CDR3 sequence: CASSSGPGLVSYGQYF. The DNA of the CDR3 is TGTGCCAGCAGCTCGGGACCGGGACTAGTCTCCTACGGGCAGTACTTC.

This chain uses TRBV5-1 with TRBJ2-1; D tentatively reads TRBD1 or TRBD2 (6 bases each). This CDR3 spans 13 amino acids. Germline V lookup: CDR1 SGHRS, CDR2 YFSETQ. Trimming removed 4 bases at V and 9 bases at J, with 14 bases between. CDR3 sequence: CASSNLGGGEQFF. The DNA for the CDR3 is TGCGCCAGCAGCAATCTGGGGGGCGGTGAGCAGTTCTTC.

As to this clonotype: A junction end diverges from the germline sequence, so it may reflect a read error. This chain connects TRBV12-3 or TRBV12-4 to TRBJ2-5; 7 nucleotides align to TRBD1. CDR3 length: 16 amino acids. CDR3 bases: TGTGCCAGCACCTCCGGGACAGCGGCACCCCAAGAGACCCCGTACTTC. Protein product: CASTSGTAAPQETPYF.

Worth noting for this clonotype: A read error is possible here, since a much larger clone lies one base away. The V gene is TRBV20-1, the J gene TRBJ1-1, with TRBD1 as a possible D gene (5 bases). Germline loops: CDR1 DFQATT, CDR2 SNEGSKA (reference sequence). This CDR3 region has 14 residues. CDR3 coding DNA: TGCAGTGCCCCCTTGTGGGGCAGTAACACTGAAGTTTTCTTT. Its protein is CSAPLWGSNTEVFF.

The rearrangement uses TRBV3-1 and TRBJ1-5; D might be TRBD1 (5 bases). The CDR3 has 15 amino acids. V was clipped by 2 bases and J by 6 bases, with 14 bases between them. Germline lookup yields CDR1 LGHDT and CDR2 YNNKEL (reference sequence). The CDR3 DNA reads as TGTGCCAGCAGCCAAAATCCGGGACGGGGTCAGCCCCAGCATTTT. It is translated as CASSQNPGRGQPQHF.